A selection of T cell receptor beta chains follows, all from one sample in a study of T cell changes during pregnancy in multiple sclerosis. Data came from immunoSEQ multiplex PCR; TCRdb stores just in-frame clones and leaves some out. The repertoire consists of about 38,000 clones, with about 91% occurring once and the leading ten covering over 10%. Sequenced here: CD8+ T cells from peripheral blood mononuclear cells, sampled after pregnancy. These receptors were collected from a female donor with multiple sclerosis, enrolled in a pregnancy study. CDR3s include the opening cysteine and the closing phenylalanine or tryptophan. The D gene is left open where the match is weak. Not every row has a clone size; where given, it reads once, few, many or a size class.

v_gene: TRBV14
d_gene: .
j_gene: TRBJ1-1
abundance: .
CDR3nt: TGTGCCAGCAGCCAATGGAGGGGTTCGGGCACTGAAGCTTTCTTT
CDR3aa: CASSQWRGSGTEAFF

v_gene: TRBV27
d_gene: .
j_gene: TRBJ1-6
abundance: few
CDR3nt: TGTGCCAGCAAGTATAGCTCCTATAATTCACCCCTCCACTTT
CDR3aa: CASKYSSYNSPLHF

v_gene: TRBV7-8
d_gene: TRBD2
j_gene: TRBJ2-7
abundance: .
CDR3nt: TGTGCCAGCAGCTCCGTATGGGGGCGGGGGGGTTACCAGTACTTC
CDR3aa: CASSSVWGRGGYQYF

v_gene: TRBV2
d_gene: TRBD1
j_gene: TRBJ2-6
abundance: .
CDR3nt: TGTGCCAGCAGTGATGGGCAGGGGGTACACTCTGGGGCCAACGTCCTGACTTTC
CDR3aa: CASSDGQGVHSGANVLTF

v_gene: TRBV6-5
d_gene: TRBD1
j_gene: TRBJ1-2
abundance: .
CDR3nt: TGTGCCAGCCGGGACAGGGAGTATGGAGGCTACACCTTC
CDR3aa: CASRDREYGGYTF

v_gene: TRBV9
d_gene: TRBD2
j_gene: TRBJ2-1
abundance: .
CDR3nt: TGTGCCAGCAGCGTGGGGGGTCGCGGGGGGACCTACAATGAGCAGTTCTTC
CDR3aa: CASSVGGRGGTYNEQFF

v_gene: TRBV21-1
d_gene: .
j_gene: TRBJ1-5
abundance: .
CDR3nt: TGTGCCACCGCCCCGGGTGTGAATCAGCCCCAGCATTTT
CDR3aa: CATAPGVNQPQHF

v_gene: TRBV5-5
d_gene: TRBD1
j_gene: TRBJ2-6
abundance: .
CDR3nt: TGTGCCAGCAGCCCCAGGGGGACTGGGGCCAACGTCCTGACTTTC
CDR3aa: CASSPRGTGANVLTF

v_gene: TRBV28
d_gene: TRBD1
j_gene: TRBJ2-4
abundance: .
CDR3nt: TGTGCCAGCAGGCCGGACAGGGATGCAAACATTCAGTACTTC
CDR3aa: CASRPDRDANIQYF

v_gene: TRBV5-1
d_gene: .
j_gene: TRBJ1-1
abundance: .
CDR3nt: TGCGCCAGTACCGGGCCCAGGGGCACTGAAGCTTTCTTT
CDR3aa: CASTGPRGTEAFF

v_gene: TRBV9
d_gene: .
j_gene: TRBJ2-1
abundance: .
CDR3nt: TGTGCCAGCAGCGTATCCCTACCCTCCTACAATGAGCAGTTCTTC
CDR3aa: CASSVSLPSYNEQFF

v_gene: TRBV5-1
d_gene: .
j_gene: TRBJ1-4
abundance: .
CDR3nt: TGCGCCAGCTCCCCAGGTTATGGAACTAATGAAAAACTGTTTTTT
CDR3aa: CASSPGYGTNEKLFF

v_gene: TRBV14
d_gene: .
j_gene: TRBJ2-7
abundance: .
CDR3nt: TGTGCCAGCAGCTCGGACAGTCCCCCCTACGAGCAGTACTTC
CDR3aa: CASSSDSPPYEQYF

v_gene: TRBV2
d_gene: .
j_gene: TRBJ2-7
abundance: .
CDR3nt: TGTGCCAGCCAGGGGGGACCCCGGCCCTACGAGCAGTACTTC
CDR3aa: CASQGGPRPYEQYF

v_gene: TRBV9
d_gene: .
j_gene: TRBJ2-3
abundance: .
CDR3nt: TGTGCCAGCAGCGCGGCGGGGCAGGCTACAGATACGCAGTATTTT
CDR3aa: CASSAAGQATDTQYF

v_gene: TRBV10-1
d_gene: TRBD2
j_gene: TRBJ2-1
abundance: .
CDR3nt: TGCGCCAGCAGTGGCAGCGGGGCCAACAATGAGCAGTTCTTC
CDR3aa: CASSGSGANNEQFF

v_gene: TRBV28
d_gene: .
j_gene: TRBJ1-2
abundance: .
CDR3nt: TGTGCCTCCGCGGCGGGGGAGCGAGGCTACACCTTC
CDR3aa: CASAAGERGYTF

v_gene: TRBV13
d_gene: TRBD2
j_gene: TRBJ2-5
abundance: .
CDR3nt: TGTGCCAGCAGCATCTCTAGCGGGGGGCTCCCTCAAGAGACCCAGTACTTC
CDR3aa: CASSISSGGLPQETQYF

v_gene: TRBV7-9
d_gene: .
j_gene: TRBJ1-2
abundance: .
CDR3nt: TGTGCCAGCAGCTTAGTCGGGGGTGCGTACTATGGCTACACCTTC
CDR3aa: CASSLVGGAYYGYTF

v_gene: TRBV27
d_gene: TRBD1
j_gene: TRBJ2-7
abundance: .
CDR3nt: TGTGCCAGCGGGCGACAGGGGAGCGGCGAGCAGTACTTC
CDR3aa: CASGRQGSGEQYF

v_gene: TRBV7-3
d_gene: TRBD1
j_gene: TRBJ2-3
abundance: once
CDR3nt: TGTGCCAGCAGCTTAGCAGGGGGCGCAGATACGCAGTATTTT
CDR3aa: CASSLAGGADTQYF

v_gene: TRBV7-9
d_gene: TRBD1
j_gene: TRBJ2-7
abundance: .
CDR3nt: TGTGCCAGCAGCTCGTCACAGGGGCCGCGGGTGGAGCAGTACTTC
CDR3aa: CASSSSQGPRVEQYF

v_gene: TRBV2
d_gene: .
j_gene: TRBJ1-1
abundance: .
CDR3nt: TGTGCCAGCAGTGTGGGGGCCTGGAACACTGAAGCTTTCTTT
CDR3aa: CASSVGAWNTEAFF

v_gene: TRBV9
d_gene: TRBD1
j_gene: TRBJ1-4
abundance: once
CDR3nt: TGTGCCAGCAGCCCGCAGGGGGATGAAAAACTGTTTTTT
CDR3aa: CASSPQGDEKLFF

v_gene: TRBV6-6
d_gene: .
j_gene: TRBJ1-4
abundance: .
CDR3nt: TGTGCCAGCACCCCGGGGGGTGGTAGTCTGTTTTTT
CDR3aa: CASTPGGGSLFF

v_gene: TRBV14
d_gene: .
j_gene: TRBJ1-2
abundance: .
CDR3nt: TGTGCCAGCAGCCCCGAGGCGGGTCCCTATGGCTACACCTTC
CDR3aa: CASSPEAGPYGYTF

v_gene: TRBV7-9
d_gene: TRBD1
j_gene: TRBJ1-2
abundance: once
CDR3nt: TGTGCCAGCAGCTTTTCATGGACAGGGAACTATGGCTACACCTTC
CDR3aa: CASSFSWTGNYGYTF

v_gene: TRBV2
d_gene: .
j_gene: TRBJ1-1
abundance: .
CDR3nt: TGTGCCACCATGACCCGACAGGAGGGACTACTGAACACTGAAGCTTTCTTT
CDR3aa: CATMTRQEGLLNTEAFF

v_gene: TRBV6-1
d_gene: TRBD1
j_gene: TRBJ1-3
abundance: once
CDR3nt: TGTGCCAGCAGTGATCTTAACAGGGGTGATCGAAACACCATATATTTT
CDR3aa: CASSDLNRGDRNTIYF

v_gene: TRBV7-9
d_gene: TRBD2
j_gene: TRBJ2-7
abundance: .
CDR3nt: TGTGCCAGCAGCTTAGGGGGCGGTGCGGGGGGCCCTTCCTACGAGCAGTACTTC
CDR3aa: CASSLGGGAGGPSYEQYF

v_gene: TRBV7-8
d_gene: .
j_gene: TRBJ2-7
abundance: .
CDR3nt: TGTGCCAGCAGCCTCCTCCGGAACAGGAACTACGAGCAGTACTTC
CDR3aa: CASSLLRNRNYEQYF

v_gene: TRBV13
d_gene: .
j_gene: TRBJ1-1
abundance: many
CDR3nt: TGTGCCAGCAGCCTACGACAGGACACTGAAGCTTTCTTT
CDR3aa: CASSLRQDTEAFF

v_gene: TRBV9
d_gene: .
j_gene: TRBJ1-2
abundance: .
CDR3nt: TGTGCCAGCAGCGTAGGCGCAGGGAATGGCTACACCTTC
CDR3aa: CASSVGAGNGYTF

v_gene: TRBV7-9
d_gene: TRBD1
j_gene: TRBJ1-5
abundance: .
CDR3nt: TGTGCCAGCAGCTCTACAGGGGTCGGCAATCAGCCCCAGCATTTT
CDR3aa: CASSSTGVGNQPQHF

v_gene: TRBV29-1
d_gene: .
j_gene: TRBJ1-1
abundance: .
CDR3nt: TGCAGCGGCTTCCAGGCAGGGGTGAACACTGAAGCTTTCTTT
CDR3aa: CSGFQAGVNTEAFF

v_gene: TRBV9
d_gene: TRBD1
j_gene: TRBJ1-1
abundance: few
CDR3nt: TGTGCCAGCAGCGTTCCGAGGGACCCGGGACAGGTGGACACTGAAGCTTTCTTT
CDR3aa: CASSVPRDPGQVDTEAFF

v_gene: TRBV19
d_gene: .
j_gene: TRBJ2-7
abundance: once
CDR3nt: TGTGCCAGTTCGAAGGGAGTTGCGTACGAGCAGTACTTC
CDR3aa: CASSKGVAYEQYF

v_gene: TRBV6-5
d_gene: TRBD1
j_gene: TRBJ2-1
abundance: .
CDR3nt: TGTGCCAGCAGTTATTCGGGACAGGGCTATGAGCAGTTCTTC
CDR3aa: CASSYSGQGYEQFF

v_gene: TRBV19
d_gene: .
j_gene: TRBJ1-1
abundance: .
CDR3nt: TGTGCCAGTAGTATTCGACAGACCATGAACACTGAAGCTTTCTTT
CDR3aa: CASSIRQTMNTEAFF

v_gene: TRBV11-2
d_gene: .
j_gene: TRBJ2-7
abundance: .
CDR3nt: TGTGCCAGCAGGTTGACAACGAACCGCGACGAGCAGTACTTC
CDR3aa: CASRLTTNRDEQYF

v_gene: TRBV27
d_gene: .
j_gene: TRBJ2-1
abundance: .
CDR3nt: TGTGCCAGCAGTTCATCCCGGACCGGGACACTTTACAATGAGCAGTTCTTC
CDR3aa: CASSSSRTGTLYNEQFF

v_gene: TRBV7-6
d_gene: .
j_gene: TRBJ1-4
abundance: .
CDR3nt: TGTGCCAGCAGCTTCTCACGGGGGTCGGATGAAAAACTGTTTTTT
CDR3aa: CASSFSRGSDEKLFF

v_gene: TRBV4-1
d_gene: TRBD1
j_gene: TRBJ2-6
abundance: .
CDR3nt: TGCGCCAGCAGCCTGACAGGGAGTTCCTCTGGGGCCAACGTCCTGACTTTC
CDR3aa: CASSLTGSSSGANVLTF